The source of this TCR beta chain is a study of blood T cells in healthy people across ages. Overall study results and limits: One million T cells yielded diversity estimates that were considered underestimates.

A few counts support this clonotype. Its antigen is undetermined. PCR was performed a second time for about 7 to 11 cycles using a sample-barcoded 5' primer and a J-beta primer mix. TCRdb re-called the 5' RACE reads through MiXCR, storing one row per CDR3 protein. The sample has some 1.5 million distinct CDR3 sequences; roughly 27% are singletons. Germline V gene lookup returns CDR1 SGHRS and CDR2 YFSETQ. The length of the CDR3 is 13 residues. Trimming pared 5 bases from V and 4 bases from J, leaving 11 bases between. This chain connects TRBV5-1 to TRBJ2-3; TRBD2 might be the D (6 bases). What was sequenced was blood. The source of this sequence is a woman in her 30s in good health. DNA of the CDR3: TGCGCCAGCAGGCTGGAGGGATCAGATACGCAGTATTTT. Amino acids: CASRLEGSDTQYF.